The 8 T cell receptor beta chains presented below share a single source sample, sequenced in a study of blood T cell repertoires in COVID-19. TCRdb keeps only in-frame clones here, not all; method: immunoSEQ multiplex PCR. The sample includes roughly 240,000 clones, 70% to 85% of them seen just once. Material: peripheral blood. Receptors were obtained from a man aged 35-49 years who had recovered from COVID-19.

This clone was found once. This rearrangement joins TRBV3-1 (or the pseudogene TRBV3-2) to TRBJ1-3, with D tentatively TRBD1 (6 bases). Trimming left V 4 bases short and J 7 bases short, with 20 bases between. This CDR3 spans 16 amino acids. Germline V gene lookup returns CDR1 LGHDT and CDR2 YNNKEL (reference sequence). The CDR3 DNA sequence: TGTGCCAGCAGCCGGGGGGGACACCGGGCAGACAACACCATATATTTT. Translation gives CASSRGGHRADNTIYF.

V gene TRBV2 combines with J gene TRBJ1-2; D is unclear. Trimming pared 3 bases from V and 3 bases from J, leaving 14 bases between. From germline, CDR1 is SNHLY and CDR2 FYNNEI. This CDR3 contains 15 residues. CDR3 nucleotide sequence: TGTGCCAGCAGTGACCAGGAAGGTTCCTACTATGGCTACACCTTC. It is translated as CASSDQEGSYYGYTF.

This chain joins TRBV6-6 and TRBJ1-3; the D is unclear. Trimming left V 2 bases short and J 0 bases short, with 11 bases between. Looked up from germline, CDR1 is MNHNY and CDR2 is SVGAGI (reference sequence). This CDR3 spans 16 amino acids. The CDR3 here is CASSYQGLSSGNTIYF. CDR3 coding DNA: TGTGCCAGCAGTTACCAAGGACTTAGCTCTGGAAACACCATATATTTT.

The chain joins TRBV27 to TRBJ2-3, with 8 bases fitting TRBD2. This CDR3 is built from 16 residues. Per the germline V gene, CDR1 is MNHEY and CDR2 is SMNVEV (reference sequence). J gave up 4 bases and V 5 bases, and 11 bases lay outside the gene matches. CDR3: CASSPQAGAQADTQYF. The CDR3 coding sequence is TGTGCCAGCAGTCCTCAAGCGGGAGCTCAGGCAGATACGCAGTATTTT.

With regard to this clone: Distinct nucleotide sequences in the sample also encode this CDR3. The chain uses TRBV25-1 and TRBJ2-7; D perhaps matches TRBD2 (5 bases). Germline loops: CDR1 MGHDK, CDR2 SYGVNS. The CDR3 covers 12 residues. Trimming cost V 5 bases and J 5 bases, with 10 bases left between them. The CDR3 DNA reads as TGTGCCAGCAGTCATGGAGGCCACGAGCAGTACTTC. Translated, it gives CASSHGGHEQYF.

This sequence joins TRBV5-1 and TRBJ1-5, with D possibly being TRBD1 (5 bases). This CDR3 comprises 14 residues. Germline assignment: CDR1 SGHRS and CDR2 YFSETQ. Trimming removed 0 bases at V and 10 bases at J, with 14 bases between. In DNA form, the CDR3 reads TGCGCCAGCAGCTTGGTGGCAGGGTCATCACCCCAGCATTTT. Protein: CASSLVAGSSPQHF. Looking up the rest from reference TRBV5-1 and TRBJ1-5 gives the full variable domain: KAGVTQTPRYLIKTRGQQVTLSCSPISGHRSVSWYQQTPGQGLQFLFEYFSETQRNKGNFPGRFSGRQFSNSRSEMNVSTLELGDSALYLCASSLVAGSSPQHFGDGTRLSIL.

The count of this clone is one. As DNA, the CDR3 is TGTGCCAGCAGTCCACAGACAGCCCACTATGGCTACACCTTC. Amino acids: CASSPQTAHYGYTF. V gene TRBV28 combines with J gene TRBJ1-2; a weak D match, TRBD1 (5 bases). The CDR3 spans 14 residues. With 5 bases removed from V and 3 bases from J, the gap between germline ends came to 13 bases. Germline CDR1 reads MDHEN; CDR2 reads SYDVKM.

This chain joins TRBV7-6 and TRBJ2-3; 13 positions match TRBD2. The junction had 5 bases not matched to a gene; V was cut back by 2 bases and J by 3 bases. The germline gives CDR1 SGHVS, CDR2 FNYEAQ. The CDR3 has 17 amino acids. Here the CDR3 reads CASSLSGTSGITDTQYF. Written as DNA, the CDR3 is TGTGCCAGCAGCTTATCTGGGACTAGCGGGATTACAGATACGCAGTATTTT. Full variable domain (rest looked up from reference TRBV7-6 and TRBJ2-3): GAGVSQSPRYKVTKRGQDVALRCDPISGHVSLYWYRQALGQGPEFLTYFNYEAQQDKSGLPNDRFSAERPEGSISTLTIQRTEQRDSAMYRCASSLSGTSGITDTQYFGPGTRLTVL.